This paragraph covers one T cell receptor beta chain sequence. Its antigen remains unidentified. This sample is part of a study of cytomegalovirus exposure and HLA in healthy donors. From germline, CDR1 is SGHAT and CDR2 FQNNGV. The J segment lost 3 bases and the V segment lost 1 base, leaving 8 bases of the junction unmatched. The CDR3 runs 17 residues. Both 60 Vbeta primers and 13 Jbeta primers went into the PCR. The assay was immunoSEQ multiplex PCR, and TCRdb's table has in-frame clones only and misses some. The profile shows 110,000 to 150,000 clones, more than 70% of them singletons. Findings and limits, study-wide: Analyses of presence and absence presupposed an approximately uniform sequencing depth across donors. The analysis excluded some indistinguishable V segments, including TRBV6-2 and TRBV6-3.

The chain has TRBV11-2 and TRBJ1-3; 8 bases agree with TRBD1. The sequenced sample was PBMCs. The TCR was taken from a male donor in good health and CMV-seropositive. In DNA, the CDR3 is TGTGCCAGCAGCTTAGGGACAGGGCGTTTGCGTGGAAACACCATATATTTT. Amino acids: CASSLGTGRLRGNTIYF.